A selection of T cell receptor beta chains follows, all from one sample in a study of T cells in Graves' hyperthyroidism and ophthalmopathy. TCRdb re-called the multiplex PCR reads through MiXCR, storing one row per CDR3 protein. The sample contains hundreds of thousands of distinct CDR3 sequences, roughly 17% of which appear only once. The sample consisted of blood. All receptors derive from a woman between 18 and 29 years old with Graves' hyperthyroidism. Each CDR3 is given with its conserved first and last residue. A D gene is named only where the DNA matches it firmly. Size is omitted from some rows. Given values are once, few, many or a class for expanded clones.

D	V	size	J	CDR3	DNA
.	TRBV5-1	few	TRBJ1-2	CASRGIGRYYGYTF	TGCGCCAGCAGGGGTATCGGACGGTACTATGGCTACACCTTC
TRBD2	TRBV6-1	few	TRBJ2-5	CASTSSGRKTQYF	TGTGCCAGCACCTCCAGCGGGAGAAAGACCCAGTACTTC
.	TRBV6-1	many	TRBJ1-2	CAERGGANYGYTF	TGTGCCGAAAGAGGGGGGGCCAACTATGGCTACACCTTC
.	TRBV4-1	few	TRBJ2-1	CASSQQTGLLVRFEQFF	TGCGCCAGCAGCCAACAAACCGGACTCCTCGTGAGGTTTGAGCAGTTCTTC
.	TRBV2	many	TRBJ2-7	CASSEAEGSMSSYEQYF	TGTGCCAGCAGTGAAGCGGAGGGCTCAATGAGCTCCTACGAGCAGTACTTC
.	TRBV6-4	.	TRBJ1-2	CASKRDASKVNYGYTF	TGTGCCAGTAAACGGGACGCCTCAAAGGTCAACTATGGCTACACCTTC
.	TRBV12-3/TRBV12-4	many	TRBJ2-2	CASSARGLGELFF	TGTGCCAGCAGCGCCAGGGGCCTGGGGGAGCTGTTTTTT
.	TRBV24-1	few	TRBJ1-2	CATSDLDRVRGYTF	TGTGCCACCAGTGATTTGGACCGGGTACGTGGCTACACCTTC
.	TRBV20-1	many	TRBJ1-1	CSAGAGRNTEAFF	TGCAGTGCTGGGGCAGGGAGGAACACTGAAGCTTTCTTT
.	TRBV7-2	few	TRBJ2-1	CASSLRRSSGGQFF	TGTGCCAGCAGCTTGAGGCGATCTTCCGGTGGGCAGTTCTTC
TRBD2	TRBV11-1	many	TRBJ2-1	CASSQIAGVNDEQFF	TGTGCCAGCAGCCAGATAGCGGGAGTTAACGATGAGCAGTTCTTC
.	TRBV6-5	few	TRBJ1-2	CASSYSTGAGYTF	TGTGCCAGCAGTTACTCGACTGGGGCTGGCTACACCTTC
.	TRBV19	.	TRBJ2-2	CASKVSTNTGELFF	TGTGCCAGTAAGGTCAGCACGAACACCGGGGAGCTGTTTTTT
.	TRBV5-1	many	TRBJ1-6	CASSLSATAFNSPLHF	TGCGCCAGCAGCTTGTCAGCGACAGCGTTTAATTCACCCCTCCACTTT
.	TRBV28	.	TRBJ2-3	CASRFWGKSTDTQYF	TGTGCCAGCCGTTTTTGGGGCAAGAGCACAGATACGCAGTATTTT
.	TRBV30	many	TRBJ2-1	CAWSVESYNEQFF	TGTGCCTGGAGTGTAGAATCATACAATGAGCAGTTCTTC
.	TRBV20-1	many	TRBJ1-5	CSARDLVGTSQPQHF	TGCAGTGCTAGAGATTTGGTAGGGACATCTCAGCCCCAGCATTTT
.	TRBV9	few	TRBJ1-1	CASSGGVGNTEAFF	TGTGCCAGCAGCGGCGGGGTGGGGAACACTGAAGCTTTCTTT
.	TRBV20-1	many	TRBJ2-4	CSARRGSDIQYF	TGCAGTGCTAGGAGGGGCTCGGACATTCAGTACTTC
TRBD2	TRBV2	.	TRBJ2-5	CASRKRLAGEETQYF	TGTGCCAGCAGGAAACGACTAGCGGGAGAGGAGACCCAGTACTTC
TRBD2	TRBV19	.	TRBJ2-4	CASSIGTSGKAKNIQYF	TGTGCCAGTAGTATTGGGACTAGCGGGAAGGCCAAAAACATTCAGTACTTC
TRBD2	TRBV6-1	many	TRBJ2-2	CASAGLAGDTGELFF	TGTGCCAGCGCTGGACTAGCGGGGGACACCGGGGAGCTGTTTTTT
TRBD1	TRBV7-9	few	TRBJ1-5	CASSRGTGIGQPQHF	TGTGCCAGCAGCCGCGGGACAGGGATAGGTCAGCCCCAGCATTTT
TRBD1	TRBV3-1	.	TRBJ2-3	CASSQERGPPDTQYF	TGTGCCAGCAGCCAAGAAAGGGGGCCCCCAGATACGCAGTATTTT
TRBD1	TRBV7-2	many	TRBJ2-1	CASSLGQFNNEQFF	TGTGCCAGCAGCCTGGGACAGTTTAACAATGAGCAGTTCTTC
TRBD1	TRBV20-1	few	TRBJ2-7	CSARGGDRGAEQYF	TGCAGTGCCAGAGGGGGAGACAGGGGGGCTGAGCAGTACTTC
TRBD1	TRBV9	.	TRBJ1-2	CASSVEGGSYGYTF	TGTGCCAGCAGCGTAGAAGGGGGCAGCTATGGCTACACCTTC
.	TRBV30	many	TRBJ2-3	CAWSLTGVNTQYF	TGTGCCTGGAGTTTAACGGGGGTAAATACGCAGTATTTT
.	TRBV4-1	many	TRBJ1-4	CASSQEGGQPNEKLFF	TGCGCCAGCAGCCAAGAAGGAGGGCAGCCTAATGAAAAACTGTTTTTT
TRBD1	TRBV20-1	few	TRBJ2-4	CSALFQYRGDIQYF	TGCAGTGCCCTCTTTCAATACAGGGGAGACATTCAGTACTTC
TRBD1	TRBV19	.	TRBJ2-2	CASNGQGQGVGTGELFF	TGTGCCAGTAATGGTCAGGGACAGGGCGTCGGGACCGGGGAGCTGTTTTTT
TRBD2	TRBV5-4	few	TRBJ2-3	CASSRTQSLAGLTDTQYF	TGTGCCAGCAGCCGTACGCAGTCTCTAGCGGGCCTCACAGATACGCAGTATTTT
.	TRBV28	many	TRBJ2-7	CASSFEQPISQQYF	TGTGCCAGCAGTTTCGAACAGCCCATTTCACAGCAGTACTTC
TRBD1	TRBV12-3/TRBV12-4	many	TRBJ1-5	CASTGGQAQPQHF	TGTGCCAGCACAGGGGGCCAGGCTCAGCCCCAGCATTTT
.	TRBV28	.	TRBJ1-3	CASRRFGVEGGNTIYF	TGTGCCAGCAGACGATTCGGGGTGGAGGGAGGAAACACCATATATTTT
.	TRBV11-2	many	TRBJ2-4	CASSATGRIQYF	TGTGCCAGCAGCGCCACAGGGCGCATTCAGTACTTC
.	TRBV6-2/TRBV6-3	many	TRBJ2-7	CASVTRQVTNYEQYF	TGTGCCAGCGTTACTCGACAGGTAACTAACTACGAGCAGTACTTC
TRBD1	TRBV29-1	few	TRBJ2-3	CSGLPIRGTGGTDTQYF	TGCAGCGGACTCCCGATTCGGGGGACAGGGGGCACAGATACGCAGTATTTT
.	TRBV12-3/TRBV12-4	many	TRBJ2-7	CASSFPPGSYEQYF	TGTGCCAGCAGTTTCCCTCCCGGCTCCTACGAGCAGTACTTC
.	TRBV28	few	TRBJ2-1	CASRGVYIHEQFF	TGTGCCAGCAGGGGGGTATATATCCATGAGCAGTTCTTC
.	TRBV20-1	.	TRBJ1-6	CSARVGHYNSPLHF	TGCAGTGCTAGAGTGGGCCATTATAATTCACCCCTCCACTTT
.	TRBV15	.	TRBJ2-7	CATAWGTHPYEQYF	TGTGCCACCGCCTGGGGGACGCACCCCTACGAGCAGTACTTC
TRBD1	TRBV12-3/TRBV12-4	few	TRBJ1-1	CASSIWTGGTEAFF	TGTGCCAGCAGTATTTGGACAGGGGGGACTGAAGCTTTCTTT
TRBD2	TRBV2	many	TRBJ2-1	CASGWGLAGGQNEQFF	TGTGCCAGCGGATGGGGACTAGCGGGAGGGCAAAATGAGCAGTTCTTC
TRBD1	TRBV6-1	few	TRBJ2-5	CASSKTGVEETQYF	TGTGCCAGCAGTAAAACAGGGGTGGAAGAGACCCAGTACTTC
TRBD1	TRBV2	many	TRBJ2-2	CASRRGTGGLNTGELFF	TGTGCCAGCAGACGCGGGACAGGGGGGTTAAACACCGGGGAGCTGTTTTTT
.	TRBV6-1	.	TRBJ1-5	CASSAAAGASNQPQHF	TGTGCCAGCAGTGCGGCAGCCGGGGCTAGCAATCAGCCCCAGCATTTT
.	TRBV3-1	.	TRBJ1-4	CASSLRDSVTNEKLFF	TGTGCCAGCAGCCTCCGGGACTCTGTAACTAATGAAAAACTGTTTTTT
.	TRBV29-1	.	TRBJ2-1	CSVEEGGPFNEQFF	TGCAGCGTTGAAGAGGGGGGCCCCTTCAATGAGCAGTTCTTC
.	TRBV12-3/TRBV12-4	many	TRBJ1-1	CASTFFRLGQNTEAFF	TGTGCCAGCACCTTCTTCCGGCTGGGTCAGAACACTGAAGCTTTCTTT
TRBD1	TRBV20-1	.	TRBJ2-5	CSARSWDRSPQETQYF	TGCAGTGCTAGATCCTGGGACAGGAGTCCTCAAGAGACCCAGTACTTC